The 27 T cell receptor beta chains below all came from one sample that was sequenced in a study of CD8+ T cells in alopecia areata. Extraction of RNA preceded its reverse transcription into cDNA, which served as the sequencing template. Some clones are missing from TCRdb's copy, which holds only in-frame ones; the method was immunoSEQ multiplex PCR. Of over 150,000 clones in the sample, about 56% are singletons; the top ten hold roughly 5.3%. Sequenced input: CD8+ T cells sorted from blood. All receptors derive from a human donor in good health.

The chain links TRBV30 to TRBJ2-2, with D possibly TRBD1 on 7 matching bases. CDR1 and CDR2 (germline): GTSNPN, SVGIG (reference sequence). V lost 2 bases, J lost 7 bases, and 20 bases lay in between. The CDR3 length is 16 residues. Here the CDR3 reads CAWSPWDSWEDGELFF. The CDR3 nucleotides are TGTGCCTGGAGTCCATGGGACAGCTGGGAGGACGGGGAGCTGTTTTTT.

The chain joins TRBV4-1 to TRBJ1-4; D uncertain. This CDR3 spans 15 amino acids. Between the trimmed V and J ends, which lost 1 base and 4 bases, there was a span of 10 bases. The germline gives CDR1 MGHRA, CDR2 YSYEKL. CDR3 amino acids: CASSQGVQNNEKLFF. For the CDR3, the DNA is TGCGCCAGCAGCCAAGGAGTACAGAATAATGAAAAACTGTTTTTT.

The CDR3 DNA is TGTGCCAGCAGTATACTGGGCGGGAACAATGAGCAGTTCTTC. This gives the protein CASSILGGNNEQFF. This rearrangement joins TRBV25-1 to TRBJ2-1; a weak D match, TRBD2 (6 bases). The V gene lost 5 bases and the J gene lost 5 bases, with 13 bases spanning the gap. CDR1 MGHDK and CDR2 SYGVNS come from the germline V gene. The CDR3 contains 14 residues.

V usage is TRBV4-1 and J usage is TRBJ1-2; D remains unclear. Trimming removed 0 bases at V and 4 bases at J, with 12 bases between. The CDR3 is 15 amino acids. Per germline, CDR1 MGHRA and CDR2 YSYEKL. The CDR3 nucleotides read TGCGCCAGCAGCCAAGATCCAACGGGCGGCTATGGCTACACCTTC. Its protein is CASSQDPTGGYGYTF.

This chain connects TRBV6-5 to TRBJ2-6, with D hard to call. Germline V CDR1 and CDR2: MNHEY, SVGAGI. Deletions cut 8 bases from V and 1 base from J, with 6 bases between. This CDR3 is 13 amino acids long. The CDR3 spells CASYGSGANVLTF. For the CDR3, the DNA is TGTGCCAGCTACGGGTCTGGGGCCAACGTCCTGACTTTC.

This clone was counted only a few times. J is TRBJ2-7 and V is TRBV5-1; 10 nucleotides match TRBD2. The junction had 1 base not matched to a gene; V was cut back by 4 bases and J by 0 bases. Per the germline V gene, CDR1 is SGHRS and CDR2 is YFSETQ. The CDR3 is 14 residues long. CDR3 protein: CASSPSGSSYEQYF. For the CDR3, the DNA is TGCGCCAGCAGCCCTAGCGGGAGCTCCTACGAGCAGTACTTC.

This clone was counted ten times or more. The V gene is TRBV4-1, the J gene TRBJ2-1, with 9 bases aligning to TRBD2. The CDR3 is 16 residues long. CDR1 is MGHRA and CDR2 is YSYEKL in the germline V gene. V was pared by 4 bases and J by 5 bases, with 9 bases of the junction left unmatched. The CDR3 nucleotides are TGCGCCAGCAGCCGTGCGGGGGGGACCAAGGACAATGAGCAGTTCTTC. Amino acid sequence: CASSRAGGTKDNEQFF.

This clone was observed once. The genes are TRBV4-1 and TRBJ2-7; 7 bases align to TRBD2. The junction had 7 bases not matched to a gene; V was cut back by 4 bases and J by 7 bases. CDR3 size: 13 residues. Germline assignment: CDR1 MGHRA and CDR2 YSYEKL. The CDR3 loop is CASSPGGGWEQYF. DNA for the CDR3: TGCGCCAGCAGCCCCGGGGGAGGGTGGGAGCAGTACTTC.

The chain couples TRBV7-9 to TRBJ1-2; 9 bases match TRBD1. The V and J ends lost 5 bases and 4 bases, in that order; junction bases with no gene match: 5. The CDR3 extends over 14 amino acids. The germline gives CDR1 SEHNR, CDR2 FQNEAQ (reference sequence). The CDR3 is CASSVSGQGYGYTF. DNA of the CDR3: TGTGCCAGCAGCGTATCGGGACAGGGCTATGGCTACACCTTC.

This clone has a single count. The chain is built from TRBV2 and TRBJ2-5; TRBD1 matches at 9 bases. Germline assignment: CDR1 SNHLY and CDR2 FYNNEI. Trimming at V came to 1 base and at J to 1 base, leaving 4 bases not matched to a gene. CDR3 length: 16 amino acids. CDR3 protein: CASSEGDRDLQETQYF. The CDR3 DNA reads as TGTGCCAGCAGTGAAGGGGACAGGGATCTCCAAGAGACCCAGTACTTC.

The rearrangement uses TRBV7-9 and TRBJ1-4; D possibly corresponds to TRBD1 (5 bases). The CDR3 is made up of 15 amino acids. Germline CDR1 is SEHNR and CDR2 is FQNEAQ (reference sequence). The V end lost 1 base, the J end lost 14 bases, and 20 bases lay between the germline ends. The chain's CDR3 is CASSLGARTPDGLFF. The CDR3, as DNA: TGTGCCAGCAGCTTAGGTGCCCGGACACCCGACGGCCTGTTTTTT.

The chain has TRBV13 and TRBJ1-1, with D possibly being TRBD1 (5 bases). Germline V gene sequence: CDR1 PRHDT, CDR2 FYEKMQ (reference sequence). Deletions cut 0 bases from V and 7 bases from J, with 9 bases between. The CDR3 is made up of 13 amino acids. CDR3 amino acids: CASSLGAGSEAFF. The CDR3 DNA reads as TGTGCCAGCAGCTTAGGGGCAGGGAGTGAAGCTTTCTTT.

V and J are TRBV2 and TRBJ2-4; 9 positions match TRBD1. J lost 1 base, V lost 7 bases, and 5 bases had no gene match. The length of the CDR3 is 15 residues. The germline V gene encodes CDR1 SNHLY and CDR2 FYNNEI. CDR3 protein: CASKDRGSAKNIQYF. The CDR3 coding sequence is TGTGCCAGCAAGGACAGGGGAAGCGCCAAAAACATTCAGTACTTC.

This CDR3 reads CASTKSRPAGLVDTQYF. The CDR3 DNA is TGTGCCAGTACCAAATCCCGACCAGCGGGACTTGTGGATACGCAGTATTTT. The chain has TRBV19 and TRBJ2-3; 7 nucleotides align to TRBD2. Per germline, CDR1 LNHDA and CDR2 SQIVND (reference sequence). This CDR3 spans 17 amino acids. V shed 7 bases, J shed 6 bases, and the junction held 19 bases outside the gene matches.

The rearrangement links TRBV29-1 to TRBJ1-1; D ambiguous. Deletions cut 5 bases from V and 0 bases from J, with 4 bases between. Germline CDR1 and CDR2: SQVTM and ANQGSEA. This CDR3 contains 11 residues. DNA for the CDR3: TGCAGCGTTCTGATGAACACTGAAGCTTTCTTT. Residues: CSVLMNTEAFF.

This clone was counted between two and nine times. J is TRBJ2-5 and V is TRBV4-1; the D gene could be TRBD1 or TRBD2 (5 bases each). V was shortened by 3 bases and J by 0 bases, with 11 bases between the two germline ends. The germline V gene has CDR1 MGHRA and CDR2 YSYEKL. The CDR3 has 15 residues. This CDR3 is CASSHGAGDQETQYF. DNA of the CDR3: TGCGCCAGCAGCCACGGGGCAGGAGACCAAGAGACCCAGTACTTC.

The chain combines TRBV7-2 with TRBJ2-4; tentative D call: TRBD2 (6 bases). The CDR3 has 13 amino acids. Germline V CDR1 and CDR2: SGHTA, FQGNSA. The V gene lost 4 bases and the J gene lost 8 bases, with 12 bases spanning the gap. CDR3 in amino acids: CASSSTGDDIQYF. CDR3 bases: TGTGCCAGCAGCTCGACGGGGGATGACATTCAGTACTTC.

The table lists this clone with a count of one. The genes are TRBV6-5 and TRBJ2-2; TRBD2 agrees at 7 bases. CDR3 length: 15 amino acids. Germline V CDR1 and CDR2: MNHEY, SVGAGI. J gave up 6 bases and V 6 bases, and 10 bases lay outside the gene matches. CDR3 DNA: TGTGCCAGCAGCCGGACTACTAGCGTTGCCGGGGAGCTGTTTTTT. This gives the protein CASSRTTSVAGELFF.

This clone turned up a few times. CDR3 region: CASSRRGVGTEAFF. The CDR3 DNA reads TGTGCCAGCAGTCGGAGGGGGGTGGGCACTGAAGCTTTCTTT. The chain has TRBV27 and TRBJ1-1; TRBD1 might be the D (6 bases). CDR1 and CDR2 from the germline V gene are MNHEY and SMNVEV (reference sequence). The CDR3 runs to 14 residues. Trimming stripped 5 bases from V and 4 bases from J, with 14 bases between.

J is TRBJ1-2 and V is TRBV6-5; unclear D gene. The ends were cut back, 2 bases at V and 5 bases at J, with 9 bases in the middle. The germline V gene has CDR1 MNHEY and CDR2 SVGAGI. The CDR3 is 13 amino acids. CDR3 sequence (DNA): TGTGCCAGCAGTTACCCGGGAGCATATGGCTACACCTTC. Translated, it gives CASSYPGAYGYTF.

CDR3 region: CASSPQTDTPYEQYF. In nucleotides, the CDR3 is TGTGCCAGCAGTCCTCAGACAGACACCCCCTACGAGCAGTACTTC. The chain couples TRBV25-1 to TRBJ2-7; a weak D match, TRBD1 (5 bases). The CDR3 extends over 15 amino acids. V lost 5 bases and J lost 2, with 16 bases in between. Germline CDR1 reads MGHDK; CDR2 reads SYGVNS.

The chain is built from TRBV29-1 and TRBJ1-2, with a tentative D call TRBD1 (6 bases). V was shortened by 1 base and J by 4 bases, with 10 bases between the two germline ends. The CDR3 totals 13 residues. The V gene's germline CDR1 is SQVTM and CDR2 ANQGSEA. In nucleotides, the CDR3 is TGCAGCGTTGAAGCTGGGGGCGCCTATGGCTACACCTTC. Amino acid sequence: CSVEAGGAYGYTF.

The chain links TRBV15 to TRBJ1-5; D is undetermined. From germline, CDR1 is LNHNV and CDR2 YYDKDF (reference sequence). The CDR3 spans 15 residues. Deletions cut 0 bases from V and 11 bases from J, with 17 bases between. In nucleotides, the CDR3 is TGTGCCACCAGCAGAGAAAAGGGAGTGGGTTTGTCCCAGCATTTT. This encodes CATSREKGVGLSQHF.

This chain connects TRBV29-1 to TRBJ2-2; D is ambiguous. The V and J ends lost 5 bases and 4 bases respectively, with 5 bases between them. The CDR3 runs 11 residues. Per the germline V gene, CDR1 is SQVTM and CDR2 is ANQGSEA. CDR3 sequence (DNA): TGCAGCGTTCTATTCACCGGGGAGCTGTTTTTT. It yields the protein CSVLFTGELFF.

The chain joins TRBV11-2 to TRBJ1-2; D gene unclear. This CDR3 is built from 12 residues. The V and J ends lost 0 bases and 3 bases respectively, with 2 bases between them. Germline CDR1 and CDR2: SGHAT and FQNNGV. The CDR3 spells CASSLEYYGYTF. CDR3 sequence (DNA): TGTGCCAGCAGCTTAGAATACTATGGCTACACCTTC.

V and J are TRBV29-1 and TRBJ1-2; no clear D. CDR1 is SQVTM and CDR2 is ANQGSEA in the germline V gene. There are 11 residues in the CDR3. V shed 6 bases and J shed 6 bases, with 11 bases lying between them. CDR3 nucleotides: TGCAGCGTCACCGAAGAAGATGGCTACACCTTC. This encodes CSVTEEDGYTF.

CDR3 in amino acids: CATSTGTSGGEETQYF. Written as DNA, the CDR3 is TGTGCCACCAGCACTGGGACTAGCGGGGGGGAAGAGACCCAGTACTTC. The chain has TRBV15 and TRBJ2-5, with TRBD2 matching 16 bases. Trimming removed 4 bases from V and 3 bases from J; junction bases left unmatched: 2. CDR3 size: 16 residues. The germline V gene encodes CDR1 LNHNV and CDR2 YYDKDF (reference sequence).